This T cell receptor beta chain was observed in a study of cytomegalovirus exposure and HLA in healthy donors. Sequencing was performed with immunoSEQ multiplex PCR; in TCRdb, only in-frame clones are kept and a portion is missing. The top ten clones hold 3.5% to 5.5% of a sample with over 120,000 clones, around 90% of them seen once. As concerns this clone: Its antigen remains unknown. The sample carries other DNA sequences with the same CDR3.

Findings of the study overall: Most TCR sequences showed up rarely, but some public TCRs showed up in many donors. The classifier was said to identify cytomegalovirus status with high specificity and sensitivity.

This clonotype was obtained from a man aged 18 to 35 in good health and CMV-seropositive. Sequenced material: PBMCs.

CDR3 loop: CASSRDTYGYTF. The DNA of the CDR3 is TGTGCCAGTTCCCGGGACACCTATGGCTACACCTTC. The rearrangement links TRBV7-9 to TRBJ1-2; D perhaps matches TRBD1 (6 bases). In germline, CDR1 is SEHNR, CDR2 FQNEAQ (reference sequence). This CDR3 contains 12 residues. V shed 9 bases and J shed 4 bases, with 12 bases lying between them.